The 20 T cell receptor beta chains below were found in one sample sequenced in a study of blood T cell repertoires in COVID-19. TCRdb keeps only in-frame clones here, not all; method: immunoSEQ multiplex PCR. The sample lists 200,000 to 250,000 clones, 65% to 90% occurring once. The sample taken for sequencing was peripheral blood. The receptors shown here come from a man aged 50 to 59 with acute or convalescent COVID-19.

The rearrangement links TRBV10-3 to TRBJ2-3; TRBD2 is a possible D gene (7 bases). There are 16 residues in the CDR3. Germline CDR1 is ENHRY and CDR2 is SYGVKD. V lost 2 bases and J lost 3, with 15 bases in between. This CDR3 is CAISEGQGRGTDTQYF. CDR3 coding DNA: TGTGCCATCAGTGAGGGCCAGGGGAGGGGGACAGATACGCAGTATTTT.

V and J are TRBV6-6 and TRBJ2-2; 7 nucleotides align to TRBD2. The CDR3 length is 14 residues. V shed 6 bases and J 4 bases; nucleotides not matched to a gene: 5. The germline gives CDR1 MNHNY, CDR2 SVGAGI (reference sequence). The CDR3 here is CASSLTSATGELFF. CDR3 nucleotide sequence: TGTGCCAGCAGCCTAACTAGCGCCACCGGGGAGCTGTTTTTT.

V gene TRBV2 combines with J gene TRBJ1-2; D is perhaps TRBD1 (6 bases). V was shortened by 5 bases and J by 8 bases, with 12 bases between the two germline ends. Germline-derived CDR1 and CDR2 are SNHLY and FYNNEI. The CDR3 length is 12 residues. In DNA form, the CDR3 reads TGTGCCAGCAGTTCCTCCAGGGGAGGCTACACCTTC. This codes for CASSSSRGGYTF.

The chain combines TRBV7-9 with TRBJ2-2; TRBD2 is a possible D gene (5 bases). Germline V CDR1 and CDR2: SEHNR, FQNEAQ (reference sequence). The CDR3 runs to 14 residues. V was cut by 5 bases and J by 2 bases, with 9 bases left in between. CDR3: CASSPGINTGELFF. The CDR3 region has the DNA TGTGCCAGCAGCCCCGGGATCAACACCGGGGAGCTGTTTTTT.

The V gene is TRBV6-5, the J gene TRBJ1-1; possibly TRBD1 for D (6 bases). CDR3 size: 14 residues. From germline, CDR1 is MNHEY and CDR2 SVGAGI. The germline V and J ends were trimmed by 10 bases and 4 bases, with 19 bases remaining between them. In DNA form, the CDR3 reads TGTGCCACCCTCAATCGCGGGGGCTTCACTGAAGCTTTCTTT. Amino acid sequence: CATLNRGGFTEAFF.

The gene calls are TRBV6-1 and TRBJ1-1; a possible D gene is TRBD1 (5 bases). CDR3 length: 15 residues. With 1 base removed from V and 1 base from J, the gap between germline ends came to 10 bases. Germline V gives CDR1 MNHNS, CDR2 SASEGT. The CDR3 reads CASSEDQGANTEAFF. Written as DNA, the CDR3 is TGTGCCAGCAGTGAAGACCAGGGCGCGAACACTGAAGCTTTCTTT.

The chain joins TRBV19 to TRBJ1-6; 8 bases agree with TRBD1. Per the germline V gene, CDR1 is LNHDA and CDR2 is SQIVND (reference sequence). The CDR3 loop spans 14 amino acids. V shed 6 bases and J 9 bases; nucleotides not matched to a gene: 7. The CDR3 protein is CASSPTGDPSPLHF. CDR3 DNA: TGTGCCAGTAGCCCGACAGGGGACCCTTCACCCCTCCACTTT.

The V gene is TRBV10-2, the J gene TRBJ1-1, with no clear D. The germline V and J ends were trimmed by 9 bases and 0 bases, with 11 bases remaining between them. The CDR3 runs 13 residues. CDR1 and CDR2 (germline): WSHSY, SAAADI. DNA of the CDR3: TGCGCCAGTCGCGAGTTCTTGAACACTGAAGCTTTCTTT. Translating it yields CASREFLNTEAFF.

The chain is built from TRBV27 and TRBJ1-2, with 10 bases that match TRBD1. The CDR3 is 17 residues long. Germline V gene data show CDR1 as MNHEY and CDR2 as SMNVEV (reference sequence). V shed 5 bases, J shed 2 bases, and the junction held 11 bases outside the gene matches. The DNA for the CDR3 is TGTGCCAGCAGTGGTATCGGGACAGGGGCTAGGAACTATGGCTACACCTTC. Protein sequence: CASSGIGTGARNYGYTF.

The rearrangement joins TRBV6-5 to TRBJ1-2; possible D gene TRBD1, 6 bases. The ends were cut back, 2 bases at V and 0 bases at J, with 13 bases in the middle. Per germline, CDR1 MNHEY and CDR2 SVGAGI. The CDR3 spans 16 residues. The CDR3 DNA follows: TGTGCCAGCAGTTACGACAGGTCCTTCTCTAACTATGGCTACACCTTC. This encodes CASSYDRSFSNYGYTF.

The V call is TRBV6-5, the J call TRBJ1-5, with D possibly matching TRBD1 (6 bases). V was clipped by 5 bases and J by 3 bases, with 11 bases between them. CDR3 length: 14 amino acids. Germline V gene sequence: CDR1 MNHEY, CDR2 SVGAGI. The CDR3 sequence: CASSPGHDNQPQHF. The CDR3 DNA is TGTGCCAGCAGTCCGGGACACGACAATCAGCCCCAGCATTTT.

V usage is TRBV7-9 and J usage is TRBJ1-1; TRBD1 matches at 7 bases. CDR3 length: 12 residues. V lost 4 bases, J lost 11 bases, and 7 bases stayed unmatched. Germline lookup yields CDR1 SEHNR and CDR2 FQNEAQ (reference sequence). DNA for the CDR3: TGTGCCAGCAGCTCGACAGGGAGCGGGGCTTTCTTT. Residues: CASSSTGSGAFF.

The chain carries TRBV18 and TRBJ1-5; maybe TRBD1 (6 bases). Germline V lookup: CDR1 KGHSH, CDR2 LQKENI. Trimming pared 6 bases from V and 0 bases from J, leaving 12 bases between. This CDR3 region has 15 residues. The CDR3 DNA is TGTGCCAGCTCGCCGGACAGCTATAGCAATCAGCCCCAGCATTTT. Its translation is CASSPDSYSNQPQHF. Full variable domain (outside the CDR3, taken from reference TRBV18 and TRBJ1-5): NAGVMQNPRHLVRRRGQEARLRCSPMKGHSHVYWYRQLPEEGLKFMVYLQKENIIDESGMPKERFSAEFPKEGPSILRIQQVVRGDSAAYFCASSPDSYSNQPQHFGDGTRLSIL.

This clone was seen a handful of times. CDR3 DNA: TGTGCCATCAGTCAGGGACAGGGGGGGAATTCACCCCTCCACTTT. This sequence encodes CAISQGQGGNSPLHF. The chain has TRBV10-3 and TRBJ1-6, with 11 positions matching TRBD1. The CDR3 spans 15 residues. After removal of 5 bases from V and 7 bases from J, the junction contained 4 bases not matched to a gene. The germline V gene has CDR1 ENHRY and CDR2 SYGVKD.

This CDR3 reads CASSHKRGGGNSNQPQHF. In nucleotides, the CDR3 is TGTGCCAGCAGCCATAAACGAGGGGGCGGCAATAGCAATCAGCCCCAGCATTTT. The rearrangement joins TRBV7-2 to TRBJ1-5; 7 bases align to TRBD1. The CDR3 is 18 residues long. Trimming at V came to 5 bases and at J to 0 bases, leaving 13 bases not matched to a gene. Germline V lookup: CDR1 SGHTA, CDR2 FQGNSA.

This chain joins TRBV7-9 and TRBJ2-6, with 11 bases fitting TRBD1. Germline V gene data show CDR1 as SEHNR and CDR2 as FQNEAQ (reference sequence). The CDR3 is 18 amino acids. V was clipped by 7 bases and J by 2 bases; unmatched bases: 10. The CDR3 region is CASTPLPGQGAGANVLTF. CDR3 nucleotide sequence: TGTGCCAGCACCCCTCTTCCGGGACAGGGGGCTGGGGCCAACGTCCTGACTTTC. Combining the CDR3 with reference TRBV7-9 and TRBJ2-6 gives the whole variable domain DTGVSQNPRHKITKRGQNVTFRCDPISEHNRLYWYRQTLGQGPEFLTYFQNEAQLEKSRLLSDRFSAERPKGSFSTLEIQRTEQGDSAMYLCASTPLPGQGAGANVLTFGAGSRLTVL.

For the CDR3, the DNA is TGTGCCAGCACCCGTCTGACAGTCACAGATACGCAGTATTTT. The encoded protein is CASTRLTVTDTQYF. The chain is built from TRBV11-2 and TRBJ2-3; D perhaps matches TRBD1 (5 bases). Between the trimmed V and J ends, which lost 7 bases and 2 bases, there was a span of 13 bases. The CDR3 has 14 residues. Germline lookup yields CDR1 SGHAT and CDR2 FQNNGV.

J is TRBJ2-5 and V is TRBV6-2 or TRBV6-3, with 8 bases fitting TRBD1. Germline loops: CDR1 MNHEY, CDR2 SVGEGT. This CDR3 is 14 amino acids long. V lost 5 bases and J lost 1; bases outside the gene matches: 3. This CDR3 reads CASSHGQGQETQYF. CDR3 bases: TGTGCCAGCAGTCATGGACAGGGCCAAGAGACCCAGTACTTC.

The chain employs TRBV27 and TRBJ2-1; D may be TRBD2 (5 bases). Germline CDR1 is MNHEY and CDR2 is SMNVEV (reference sequence). The ends were cut back, 5 bases at V and 6 bases at J, with 23 bases in the middle. The CDR3 length is 17 residues. CDR3 loop: CASSPREGPRNPNEQFF. The CDR3 DNA reads TGTGCCAGCAGTCCCCGGGAAGGACCCAGGAACCCCAATGAGCAGTTCTTC.

The chain carries TRBV3-1 (or the pseudogene TRBV3-2) and TRBJ1-5; weak D call: TRBD1 (5 bases). In germline, CDR1 is LGHDT, CDR2 YNNKEL (reference sequence). V lost 1 base to trimming and J lost 5 bases, with 9 bases between them. The CDR3 extends over 14 amino acids. The CDR3 protein is CASSQGGPDQPQHF. CDR3 in DNA: TGTGCCAGCAGCCAAGGGGGCCCCGATCAGCCCCAGCATTTT.